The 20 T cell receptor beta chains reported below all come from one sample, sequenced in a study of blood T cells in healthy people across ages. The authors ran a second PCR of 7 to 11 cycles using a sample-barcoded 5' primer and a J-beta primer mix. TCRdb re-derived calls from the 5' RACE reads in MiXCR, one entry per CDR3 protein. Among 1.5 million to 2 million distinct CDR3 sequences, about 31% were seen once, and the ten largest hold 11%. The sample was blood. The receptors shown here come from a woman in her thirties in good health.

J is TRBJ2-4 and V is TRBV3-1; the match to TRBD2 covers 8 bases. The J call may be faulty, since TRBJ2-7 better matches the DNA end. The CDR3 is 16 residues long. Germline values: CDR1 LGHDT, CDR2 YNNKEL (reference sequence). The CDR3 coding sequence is TGTGCCAGCAGCCAAGATGCAGCGGGAGAGCACTACGAGCAGTACTTC. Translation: CASSQDAAGEHYEQYF.

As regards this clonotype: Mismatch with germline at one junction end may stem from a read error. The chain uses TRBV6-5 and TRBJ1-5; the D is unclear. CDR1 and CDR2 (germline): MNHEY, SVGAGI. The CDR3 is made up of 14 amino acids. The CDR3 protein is CASSRGRSNQPRHF. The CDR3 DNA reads TGTGCCAGCAGCCGCGGAAGGAGCAATCAGCCCCGGCATTTT.

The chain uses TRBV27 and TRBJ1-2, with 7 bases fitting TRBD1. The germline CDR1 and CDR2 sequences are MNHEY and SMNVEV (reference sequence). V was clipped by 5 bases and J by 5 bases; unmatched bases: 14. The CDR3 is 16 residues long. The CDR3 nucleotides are TGTGCCAGCAGTAGTTCTTCGACAGGGTGGGCTTATGGCTACACCTTC. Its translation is CASSSSSTGWAYGYTF.

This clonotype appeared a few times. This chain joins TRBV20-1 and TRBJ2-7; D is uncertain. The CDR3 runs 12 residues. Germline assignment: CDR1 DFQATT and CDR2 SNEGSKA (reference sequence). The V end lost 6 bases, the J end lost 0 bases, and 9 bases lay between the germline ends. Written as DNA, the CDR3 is TGCAGTGCCCTTATGAGCTCCTACGAGCAGTACTTC. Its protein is CSALMSSYEQYF.

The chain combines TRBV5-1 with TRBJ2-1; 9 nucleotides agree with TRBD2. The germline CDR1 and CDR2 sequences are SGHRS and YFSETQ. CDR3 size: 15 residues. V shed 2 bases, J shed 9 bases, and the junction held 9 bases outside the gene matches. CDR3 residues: CASSFSGTSSLEQFF. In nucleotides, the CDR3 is TGCGCCAGCAGCTTCTCCGGGACTAGCTCGCTTGAGCAGTTCTTC.

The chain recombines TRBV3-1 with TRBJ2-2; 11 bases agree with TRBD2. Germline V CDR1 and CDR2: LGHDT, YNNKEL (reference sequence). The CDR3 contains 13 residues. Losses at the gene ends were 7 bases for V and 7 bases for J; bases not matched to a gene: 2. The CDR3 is CASIGLAGGELFF. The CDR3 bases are TGTGCCAGCATCGGACTAGCGGGCGGGGAGCTGTTTTTT.

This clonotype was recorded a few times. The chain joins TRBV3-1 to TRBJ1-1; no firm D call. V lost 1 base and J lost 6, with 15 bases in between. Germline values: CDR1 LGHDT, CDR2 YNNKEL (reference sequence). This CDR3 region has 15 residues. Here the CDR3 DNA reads TGTGCCAGCAGCCAAGGCGTGGGAGCGGGTGCTGAAGCTTTCTTT. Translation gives CASSQGVGAGAEAFF.

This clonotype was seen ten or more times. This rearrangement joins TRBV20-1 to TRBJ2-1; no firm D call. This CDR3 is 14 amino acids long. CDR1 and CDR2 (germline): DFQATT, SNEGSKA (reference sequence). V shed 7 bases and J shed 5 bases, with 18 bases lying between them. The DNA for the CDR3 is TGCAGTGTTCCTCGCCGGCAACTAAACAATGAGCAGTTCTTC. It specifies CSVPRRQLNNEQFF.

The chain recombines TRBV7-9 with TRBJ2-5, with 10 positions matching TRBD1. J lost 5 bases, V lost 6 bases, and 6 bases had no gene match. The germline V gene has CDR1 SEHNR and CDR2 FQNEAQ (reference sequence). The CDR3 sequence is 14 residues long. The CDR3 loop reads CASRATGGKETQYF. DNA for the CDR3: TGTGCCAGCAGAGCGACAGGGGGCAAGGAGACCCAGTACTTC. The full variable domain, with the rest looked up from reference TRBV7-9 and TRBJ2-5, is DTGVSQNPRHKITKRGQNVTFRCDPISEHNRLYWYRQTLGQGPEFLTYFQNEAQLEKSRLLSDRFSAERPKGSFSTLEIQRTEQGDSAMYLCASRATGGKETQYFGPGTRLLVL.

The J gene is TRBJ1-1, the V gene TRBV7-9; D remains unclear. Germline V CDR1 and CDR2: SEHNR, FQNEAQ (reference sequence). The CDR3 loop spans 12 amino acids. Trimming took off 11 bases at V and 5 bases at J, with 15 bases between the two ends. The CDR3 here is CAANRGWTEAFF. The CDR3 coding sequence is TGTGCCGCCAATCGGGGATGGACTGAAGCTTTCTTT. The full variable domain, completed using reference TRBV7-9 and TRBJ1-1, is DTGVSQNPRHKITKRGQNVTFRCDPISEHNRLYWYRQTLGQGPEFLTYFQNEAQLEKSRLLSDRFSAERPKGSFSTLEIQRTEQGDSAMYLCAANRGWTEAFFGQGTRLTVV.

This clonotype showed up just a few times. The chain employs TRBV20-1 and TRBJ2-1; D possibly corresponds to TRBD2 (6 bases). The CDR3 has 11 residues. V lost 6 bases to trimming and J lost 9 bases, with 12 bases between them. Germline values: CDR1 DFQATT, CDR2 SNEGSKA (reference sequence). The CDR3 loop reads CSARRGIEQFF. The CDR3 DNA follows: TGCAGTGCACGTCGCGGGATTGAGCAGTTCTTC.

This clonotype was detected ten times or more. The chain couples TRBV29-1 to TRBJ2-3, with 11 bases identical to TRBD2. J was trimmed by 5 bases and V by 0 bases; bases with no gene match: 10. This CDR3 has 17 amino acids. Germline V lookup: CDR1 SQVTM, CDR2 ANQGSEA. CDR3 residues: CSVEDRGTSGTLDTQYF. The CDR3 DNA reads TGCAGCGTTGAAGATCGGGGGACTAGCGGAACACTAGATACGCAGTATTTT.

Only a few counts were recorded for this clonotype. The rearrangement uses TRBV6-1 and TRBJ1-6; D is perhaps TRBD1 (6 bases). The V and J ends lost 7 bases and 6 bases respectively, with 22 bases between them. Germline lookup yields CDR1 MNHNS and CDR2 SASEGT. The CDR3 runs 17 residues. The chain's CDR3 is CASTQTYGTRSNSPLHF. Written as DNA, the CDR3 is TGTGCCAGCACACAAACCTACGGGACACGGTCTAATTCACCCCTCCACTTT.

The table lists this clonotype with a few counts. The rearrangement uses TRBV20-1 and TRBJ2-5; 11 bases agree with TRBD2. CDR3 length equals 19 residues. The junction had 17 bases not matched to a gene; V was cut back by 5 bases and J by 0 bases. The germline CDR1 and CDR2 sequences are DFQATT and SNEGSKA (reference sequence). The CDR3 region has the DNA TGCAGTGCTCGGAACCTAGCGGGGGGCTACCCGAGGGACCAAGAGACCCAGTACTTC. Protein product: CSARNLAGGYPRDQETQYF.

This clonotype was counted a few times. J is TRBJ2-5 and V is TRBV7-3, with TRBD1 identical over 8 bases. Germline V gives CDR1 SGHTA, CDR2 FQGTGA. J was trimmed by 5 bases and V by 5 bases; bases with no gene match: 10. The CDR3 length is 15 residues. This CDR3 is CASSLTSGQDETQYF. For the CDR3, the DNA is TGTGCCAGCAGCCTCACTTCGGGACAGGACGAGACCCAGTACTTC.

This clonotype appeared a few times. Here the CDR3 DNA reads TGTGCCAGCGCCAATAGCGGGAGGAACTCCTACGAGCAGTACTTC. This sequence encodes CASANSGRNSYEQYF. V gene TRBV27 combines with J gene TRBJ2-7, with 10 nucleotides matching TRBD2. V gave up 8 bases and J gave up 0 bases; unmatched junction bases: 7. The CDR3 consists of 15 residues. Germline V gene data show CDR1 as MNHEY and CDR2 as SMNVEV (reference sequence).

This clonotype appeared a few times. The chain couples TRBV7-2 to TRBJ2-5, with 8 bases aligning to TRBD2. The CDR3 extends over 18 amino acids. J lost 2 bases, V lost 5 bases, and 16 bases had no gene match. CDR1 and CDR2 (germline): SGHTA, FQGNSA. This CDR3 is CASSQRIYAGGRQETQYF. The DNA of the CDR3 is TGTGCCAGCAGCCAACGAATCTATGCGGGGGGAAGACAAGAGACCCAGTACTTC.

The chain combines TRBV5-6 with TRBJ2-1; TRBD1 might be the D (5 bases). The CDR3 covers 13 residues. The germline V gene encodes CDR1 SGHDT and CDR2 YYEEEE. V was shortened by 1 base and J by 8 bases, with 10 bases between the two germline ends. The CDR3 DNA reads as TGTGCCAGCAGCTTGCGCCAGGGTCATGAGCAGTTCTTC. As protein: CASSLRQGHEQFF. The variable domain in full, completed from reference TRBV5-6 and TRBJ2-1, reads DAGVTQSPTHLIKTRGQQVTLRCSPKSGHDTVSWYQQALGQGPQFIFQYYEEEERQRGNFPDRFSGHQFPNYSSELNVNALLLGDSALYLCASSLRQGHEQFFGPGTRLTVL.

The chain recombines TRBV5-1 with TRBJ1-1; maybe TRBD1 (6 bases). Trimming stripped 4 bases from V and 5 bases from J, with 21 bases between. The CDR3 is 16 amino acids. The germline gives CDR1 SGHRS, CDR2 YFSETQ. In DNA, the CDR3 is TGCGCCAGCAGCCCCGACAGGCAGGGACGGTATACTGAAGCTTTCTTT. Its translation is CASSPDRQGRYTEAFF.

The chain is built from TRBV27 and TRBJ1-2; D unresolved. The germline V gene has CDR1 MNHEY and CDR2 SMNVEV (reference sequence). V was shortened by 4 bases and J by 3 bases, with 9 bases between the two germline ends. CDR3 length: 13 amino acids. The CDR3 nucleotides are TGTGCCAGCAGTTCGCGGCTTGACTATGGCTACACCTTC. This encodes CASSSRLDYGYTF.